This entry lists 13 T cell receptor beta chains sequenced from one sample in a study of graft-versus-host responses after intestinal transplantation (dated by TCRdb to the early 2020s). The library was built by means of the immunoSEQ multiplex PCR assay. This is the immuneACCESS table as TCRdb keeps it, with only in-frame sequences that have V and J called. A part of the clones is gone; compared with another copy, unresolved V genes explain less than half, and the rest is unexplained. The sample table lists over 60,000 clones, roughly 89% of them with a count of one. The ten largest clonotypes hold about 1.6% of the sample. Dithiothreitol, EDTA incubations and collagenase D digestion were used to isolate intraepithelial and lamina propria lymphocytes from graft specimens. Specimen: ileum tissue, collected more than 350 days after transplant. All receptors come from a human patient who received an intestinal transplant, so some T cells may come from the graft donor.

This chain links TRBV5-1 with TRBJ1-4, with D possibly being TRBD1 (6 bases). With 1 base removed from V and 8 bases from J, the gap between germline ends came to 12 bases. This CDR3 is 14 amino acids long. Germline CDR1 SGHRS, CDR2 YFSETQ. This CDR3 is CASSLLQGGEKLFF. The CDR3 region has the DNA TGCGCCAGCAGCTTGTTACAGGGAGGGGAAAAACTGTTTTTT. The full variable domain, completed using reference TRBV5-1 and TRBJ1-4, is KAGVTQTPRYLIKTRGQQVTLSCSPISGHRSVSWYQQTPGQGLQFLFEYFSETQRNKGNFPGRFSGRQFSNSRSEMNVSTLELGDSALYLCASSLLQGGEKLFFGSGTQLSVL.

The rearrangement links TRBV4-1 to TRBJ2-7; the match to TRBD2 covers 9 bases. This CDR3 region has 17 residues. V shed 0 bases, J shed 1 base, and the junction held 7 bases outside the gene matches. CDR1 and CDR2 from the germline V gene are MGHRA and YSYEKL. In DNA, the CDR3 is TGCGCCAGCAGCCAAGACACCGGGCTAGCGGGGTCCTACGAGCAGTACTTC. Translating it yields CASSQDTGLAGSYEQYF.

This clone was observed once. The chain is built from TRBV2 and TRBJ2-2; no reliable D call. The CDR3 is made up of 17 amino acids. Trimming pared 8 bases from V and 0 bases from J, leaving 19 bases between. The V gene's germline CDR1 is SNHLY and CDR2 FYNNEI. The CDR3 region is CASGPLRSPANTGELFF. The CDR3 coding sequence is TGTGCCAGCGGACCTTTGAGGAGTCCAGCGAACACCGGGGAGCTGTTTTTT.

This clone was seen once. The CDR3 protein is CSVRQGLSYEQYF. The CDR3 bases are TGCAGCGTTAGACAGGGCCTCTCCTACGAGCAGTACTTC. The chain uses TRBV29-1 and TRBJ2-7; TRBD1 aligns across 7 bases. The V and J ends lost 5 bases and 0 bases, in that order; junction bases with no gene match: 4. The CDR3 extends over 13 amino acids. Germline lookup yields CDR1 SQVTM and CDR2 ANQGSEA.

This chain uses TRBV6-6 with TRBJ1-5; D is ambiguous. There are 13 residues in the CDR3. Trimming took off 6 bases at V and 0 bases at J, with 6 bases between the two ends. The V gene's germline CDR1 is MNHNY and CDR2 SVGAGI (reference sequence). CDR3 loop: CASSSYSNQPQHF. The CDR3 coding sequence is TGTGCCAGCAGCAGTTATAGCAATCAGCCCCAGCATTTT.

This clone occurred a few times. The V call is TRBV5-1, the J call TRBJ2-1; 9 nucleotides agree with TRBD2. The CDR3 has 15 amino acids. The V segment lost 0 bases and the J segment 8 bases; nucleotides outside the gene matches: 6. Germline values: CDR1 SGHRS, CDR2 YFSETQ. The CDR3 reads CASSLVAGDFDEQFF. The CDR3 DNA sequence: TGCGCCAGCAGCTTGGTAGCGGGAGACTTTGATGAGCAGTTCTTC.

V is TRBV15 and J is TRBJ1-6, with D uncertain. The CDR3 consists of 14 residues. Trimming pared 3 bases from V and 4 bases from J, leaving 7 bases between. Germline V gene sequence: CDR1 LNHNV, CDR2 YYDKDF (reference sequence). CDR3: CATSREPYNSPLHF. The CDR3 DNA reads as TGTGCCACCAGCAGGGAGCCTTATAATTCACCCCTCCACTTT.

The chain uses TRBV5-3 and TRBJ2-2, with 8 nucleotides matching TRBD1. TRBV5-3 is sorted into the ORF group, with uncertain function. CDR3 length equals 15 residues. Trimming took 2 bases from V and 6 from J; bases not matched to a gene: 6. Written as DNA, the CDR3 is TGTGCCAGAAGCTTAGTCGACAGGGGACCCGGGGAGCTGTTTTTT. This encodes CARSLVDRGPGELFF.

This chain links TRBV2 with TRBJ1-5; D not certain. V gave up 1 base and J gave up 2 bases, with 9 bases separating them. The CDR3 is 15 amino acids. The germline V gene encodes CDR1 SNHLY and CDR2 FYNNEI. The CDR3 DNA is TGTGCCAGCAGTGAAGAGTCTGGGGGCAATCAGCCCCAGCATTTT. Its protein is CASSEESGGNQPQHF.

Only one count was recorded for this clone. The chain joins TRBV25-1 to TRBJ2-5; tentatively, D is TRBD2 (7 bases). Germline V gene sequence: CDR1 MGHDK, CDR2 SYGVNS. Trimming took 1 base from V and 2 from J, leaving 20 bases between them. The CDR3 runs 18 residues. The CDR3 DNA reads TGTGCCAGCAGTGAATGGGATGAGGGGGAGGGTGGTCAAGAGACCCAGTACTTC. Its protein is CASSEWDEGEGGQETQYF.

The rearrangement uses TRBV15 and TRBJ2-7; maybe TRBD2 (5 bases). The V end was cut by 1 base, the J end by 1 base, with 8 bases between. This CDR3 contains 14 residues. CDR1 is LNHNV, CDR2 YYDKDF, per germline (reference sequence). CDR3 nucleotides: TGTGCCACCAGCAGAGGAGGGCAGTCCTACGAGCAGTACTTC. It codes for CATSRGGQSYEQYF.

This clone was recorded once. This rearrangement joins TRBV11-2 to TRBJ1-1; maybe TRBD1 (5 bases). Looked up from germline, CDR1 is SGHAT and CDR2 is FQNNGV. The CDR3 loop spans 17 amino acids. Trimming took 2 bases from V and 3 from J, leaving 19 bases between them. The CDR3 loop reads CASSLWLSGRADTEAFF. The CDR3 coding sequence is TGTGCCAGCAGCTTATGGTTGTCCGGCAGGGCGGACACTGAAGCTTTCTTT. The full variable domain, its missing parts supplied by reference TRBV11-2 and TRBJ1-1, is EAGVAQSPRYKIIEKRQSVAFWCNPISGHATLYWYQQILGQGPKLLIQFQNNGVVDDSQLPKDRFSAERLKGVDSTLKIQPAKLEDSAVYLCASSLWLSGRADTEAFFGQGTRLTVV.

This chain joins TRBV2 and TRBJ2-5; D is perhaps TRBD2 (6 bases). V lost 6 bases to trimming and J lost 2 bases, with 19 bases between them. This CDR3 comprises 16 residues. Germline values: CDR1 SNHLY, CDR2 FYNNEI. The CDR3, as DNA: TGTGCCAGCAGCACCAAGCTGGGAGGACCGCAAGAGACCCAGTACTTC. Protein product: CASSTKLGGPQETQYF. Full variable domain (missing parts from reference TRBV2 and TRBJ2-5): EPEVTQTPSHQVTQMGQEVILRCVPISNHLYFYWYRQILGQKVEFLVSFYNNEISEKSEIFDDQFSVERPDGSNFTLKIRSTKLEDSAMYFCASSTKLGGPQETQYFGPGTRLLVL.